The TCR beta chain under discussion was sequenced for a study of T cells in Graves' hyperthyroidism and ophthalmopathy. Study overall: Staff took peripheral blood when the initial diagnosis was made, before any treatment began.

The ends were cut back, 5 bases at V and 6 bases at J, with 14 bases in the middle. This CDR3 spans 14 amino acids. Germline V gives CDR1 MNHNS, CDR2 SASEGT. Points from the study as a whole: Blood held most thyroid clonotypes expanded above 0.001 frequency.

This clonotype was seen many times. Its antigen is unidentified. From RNA transcripts, TCR beta CDR3 regions were amplified. The HTBI set primed first-round TCR CDR3 RT-PCR. Using its own MiXCR run on the multiplex PCR reads, TCRdb lists one record per CDR3 protein. The sample consists of under 750,000 distinct CDR3 sequences, 18% of them appearing once. The rearrangement joins TRBV6-1 to TRBJ1-5, with D perhaps matching TRBD1 (5 bases). The TCR originated in a woman aged 50 to 65 with Graves' hyperthyroidism that later progressed to Graves' ophthalmopathy. Sequencing used blood. DNA of the CDR3: TGTGCCAGCAGTACTAATGAGGGGTTTCAGCCCCAGCATTTT. Translating gives CASSTNEGFQPQHF.